Each of the 17 T cell receptor beta chains below was sequenced from the same sample in a study of T cell repertoires in cytomegalovirus infection. For these TCRs, the target antigens are not known. TCRdb reanalysed the reads using MiXCR and keeps one entry per CDR3 protein. Among approximately 910,000 distinct CDR3 sequences listed, approximately 33% were seen once. Sample: cultured CD8+ T cells from PBMCs, taken from culture after CMV antigen stimulation. These receptors came from a human donor in good health (CMV status not recorded). Some clones in this sample may be carry-over from other donors' samples.

This sequence joins TRBV19 and TRBJ2-7, with unresolved D. From germline, CDR1 is LNHDA and CDR2 SQIVND (reference sequence). This CDR3 is built from 13 residues. V was clipped by 6 bases and J by 6 bases, with 15 bases between them. As DNA, the CDR3 is TGTGCCAGTAGCCCTAACGCAATCGGCGAGCAGTACTTC. This encodes CASSPNAIGEQYF.

This chain links TRBV4-1 with TRBJ2-7; weak D call: TRBD1 (6 bases). The germline V gene has CDR1 MGHRA and CDR2 YSYEKL. V was pared by 3 bases and J by 0 bases, with 12 bases between. The CDR3 spans 15 residues. CDR3 sequence reads: CASSQVGQSSYEQYF. The CDR3 coding sequence is TGCGCCAGCAGCCAGGTTGGACAGAGCTCCTACGAGCAGTACTTC.

This clonotype was seen ten or more times. The V call is TRBV7-2, the J call TRBJ2-1, with D perhaps TRBD2 (5 bases). The CDR3 covers 15 residues. CDR1 SGHTA and CDR2 FQGNSA come from the germline V gene. Deletions cut 2 bases from V and 2 bases from J, with 10 bases between. Written as DNA, the CDR3 is TGTGCCAGCAGCTTAACCGGGGATCCCTACAATGAGCAGTTCTTC. Translated, it gives CASSLTGDPYNEQFF. Filled out from reference TRBV7-2 and TRBJ2-1, the complete variable domain reads GAGVSQSPSNKVTEKGKDVELRCDPISGHTALYWYRQSLGQGLEFLIYFQGNSAPDKSGLPSDRFSAERTGGSVSTLTIQRTQQEDSAVYLCASSLTGDPYNEQFFGPGTRLTVL.

A single count supports this clonotype. The chain joins TRBV9 to TRBJ2-1; 7 bases line up with TRBD1. V shed 0 bases and J 9 bases; nucleotides not matched to a gene: 15. This CDR3 has 17 residues. From germline, CDR1 is SGDLS and CDR2 YYNGEE. CDR3 bases: TGTGCCAGCAGCGTAGGTAGGACAGGCCCTGTGGTGGGTGAGCAGTTCTTC. The encoded protein is CASSVGRTGPVVGEQFF.

V is TRBV6-1 and J is TRBJ2-7; possibly TRBD1 for D (5 bases). The V end was cut by 3 bases, the J end by 5 bases, with 14 bases between. This CDR3 is 14 amino acids long. Germline V lookup: CDR1 MNHNS, CDR2 SASEGT. CDR3 region: CASSEGRVVDEQYV. CDR3 sequence (DNA): TGTGCCAGCAGTGAGGGCAGGGTGGTAGACGAGCAGTACGTC.

V gene TRBV7-6 combines with J gene TRBJ1-5; D is undetermined. Germline-derived CDR1 and CDR2 are SGHVS and FNYEAQ. CDR3 size: 13 residues. V was shortened by 1 base and J by 7 bases, with 8 bases between the two germline ends. This CDR3 reads CASSLVKGQPQHF. CDR3 DNA sequence: TGTGCCAGCAGCTTAGTTAAGGGCCAGCCCCAGCATTTT.

The table lists this clonotype with a few counts. The chain joins TRBV6-1 to TRBJ2-7; D remains unclear. V was shortened by 8 bases and J by 2 bases, with 25 bases between the two germline ends. The CDR3 loop spans 17 amino acids. The germline V gene encodes CDR1 MNHNS and CDR2 SASEGT. The CDR3 bases are TGTGCCAGCGTGAAAGAGGATCGGCAGGCCAAACCCTACGAGCAGTACTTC. It translates to CASVKEDRQAKPYEQYF.

This clonotype has a handful of counts. At one end, the junction sequence differs from germline, possibly due to a read error. V gene TRBV7-7 combines with J gene TRBJ2-2; D is uncertain. This CDR3 spans 14 amino acids. The germline V gene has CDR1 SSHAT and CDR2 FNYEAQ (reference sequence). CDR3 coding DNA: TGTGCTAGCAGCCCGGGCCTCAGATACGGGGAGCTGTTTTTT. It translates to CASSPGLRYGELFF.

This clonotype was detected many times. The V call is TRBV7-8, the J call TRBJ1-2; the D gene is possibly TRBD1 (6 bases). Trimming shortened V by 2 bases and J by 4 bases, and 11 bases separated the two germline ends. The CDR3 covers 14 residues. Germline-derived CDR1 and CDR2 are SGHVS and FQNEAQ. Here the CDR3 reads CASSLRGAGYGYTF. CDR3 coding DNA: TGTGCCAGCAGCTTAAGGGGGGCGGGCTATGGCTACACCTTC.

This clonotype has at least ten counts. J is TRBJ2-1 and V is TRBV7-2; 14 bases are shared with TRBD2. The CDR3 consists of 17 residues. After removal of 3 bases from V and 8 bases from J, the junction contained 9 bases not matched to a gene. CDR1 is SGHTA, CDR2 FQGNSA, per germline. The CDR3 sequence is CASSFRLAGGLMDEQFF. The CDR3 DNA is TGTGCCAGCAGCTTTCGACTAGCGGGGGGGTTGATGGATGAGCAGTTCTTC.

This chain joins TRBV5-4 and TRBJ2-7; 7 bases are shared with TRBD1. This CDR3 is built from 16 residues. From germline, CDR1 is SGHNT and CDR2 YYREEE (reference sequence). Unmatched junction bases numbered 10, after V lost 2 bases and J lost 2 bases. The CDR3 DNA sequence: TGTGCCAGCAGCTTTAGACAGGGCGGATTCCCCTACGAGCAGTACTTC. This encodes CASSFRQGGFPYEQYF.

In its sample, this clonotype was seen a few times. The chain recombines TRBV2 with TRBJ2-1; D is unclear. V was cut by 10 bases and J by 2 bases, with 15 bases left in between. The germline V gene encodes CDR1 SNHLY and CDR2 FYNNEI. The CDR3 is 14 residues long. The CDR3 sequence: CATLLQTPYNEQFF. The CDR3 DNA reads TGTGCCACCTTACTCCAAACGCCCTACAATGAGCAGTTCTTC.

This clonotype was seen at least ten times. The rearrangement links TRBV7-8 to TRBJ2-3; D ambiguous. The ends were cut back, 5 bases at V and 6 bases at J, with 21 bases in the middle. The CDR3 loop spans 16 amino acids. From germline, CDR1 is SGHVS and CDR2 FQNEAQ. CDR3 sequence: CASSPGQAKIFDTQYF. DNA of the CDR3: TGTGCCAGCAGCCCAGGCCAGGCCAAAATCTTTGATACGCAGTATTTT.

This clonotype was counted many times. J is TRBJ2-5 and V is TRBV7-6; D not resolved. From germline, CDR1 is SGHVS and CDR2 FNYEAQ. The CDR3 length is 13 residues. The ends were cut back, 2 bases at V and 6 bases at J, with 10 bases in the middle. This CDR3 is CASSLSGLKTQYF. DNA for the CDR3: TGTGCCAGCAGCTTATCCGGGCTAAAGACCCAGTACTTC.

This clonotype was seen a handful of times. The rearrangement links TRBV20-1 to TRBJ2-7; D is undetermined. Looked up from germline, CDR1 is DFQATT and CDR2 is SNEGSKA (reference sequence). CDR3 size: 14 residues. V gave up 0 bases and J gave up 3 bases, with 12 bases separating them. This chain's CDR3 is CSARDLLDHYEQYV. The DNA of the CDR3 is TGCAGTGCTAGAGATCTTCTGGACCACTACGAGCAGTACGTC.

The chain links TRBV27 to TRBJ1-1; D gene uncertain. CDR1 and CDR2 (germline): MNHEY, SMNVEV (reference sequence). Trimming took off 0 bases at V and 4 bases at J, with 12 bases between the two ends. This CDR3 spans 15 amino acids. The CDR3 region is CASSLSGGSGTEAFF. The CDR3 DNA reads as TGTGCCAGCAGTTTATCAGGCGGCTCGGGCACTGAAGCTTTCTTT.

Remarks on this clonotype: Without the conserved terminal phenylalanine or tryptophan, this CDR3 likely stems from a read error. The chain carries TRBV6-6 and TRBJ2-7; D is possibly TRBD1 or TRBD2 (5 bases each). This CDR3 has 13 amino acids. Germline-derived CDR1 and CDR2 are MNHNY and SVGAGI (reference sequence). Trimming left V 5 bases short and J 3 bases short, with 11 bases between. CDR3 bases: TGTGCCAGCAGTGGGGGTTCTCTCTACGAGCAGTACTCC. This gives the protein CASSGGSLYEQYS.